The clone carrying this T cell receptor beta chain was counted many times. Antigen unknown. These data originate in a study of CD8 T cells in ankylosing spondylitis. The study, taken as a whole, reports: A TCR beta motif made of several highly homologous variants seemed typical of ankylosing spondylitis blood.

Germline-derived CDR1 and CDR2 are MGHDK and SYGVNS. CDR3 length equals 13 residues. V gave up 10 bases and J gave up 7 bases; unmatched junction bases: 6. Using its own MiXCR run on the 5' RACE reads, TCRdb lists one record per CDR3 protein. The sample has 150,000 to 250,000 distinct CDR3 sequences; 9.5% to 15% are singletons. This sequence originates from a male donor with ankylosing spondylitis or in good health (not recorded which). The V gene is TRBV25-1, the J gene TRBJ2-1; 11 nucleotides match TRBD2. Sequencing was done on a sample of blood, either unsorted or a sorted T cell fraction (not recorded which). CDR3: CAIETSGGNEQFF. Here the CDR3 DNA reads TGTGCCATCGAAACTAGCGGGGGTAATGAGCAGTTCTTC.